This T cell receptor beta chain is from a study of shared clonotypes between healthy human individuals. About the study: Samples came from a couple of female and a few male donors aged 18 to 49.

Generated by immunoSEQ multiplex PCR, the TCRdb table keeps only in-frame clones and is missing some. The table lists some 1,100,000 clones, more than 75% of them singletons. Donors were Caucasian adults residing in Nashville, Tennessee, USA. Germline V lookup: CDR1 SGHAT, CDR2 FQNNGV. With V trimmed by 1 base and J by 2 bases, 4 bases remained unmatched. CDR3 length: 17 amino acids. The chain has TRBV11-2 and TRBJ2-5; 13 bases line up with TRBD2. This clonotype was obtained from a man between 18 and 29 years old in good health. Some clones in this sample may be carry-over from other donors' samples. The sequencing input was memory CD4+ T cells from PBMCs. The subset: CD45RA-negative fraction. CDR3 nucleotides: TGTGCCAGCAGCTTAGTGGGGACTAGCGGGAAACAAGAGACCCAGTACTTC. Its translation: CASSLVGTSGKQETQYF.